This T cell receptor beta chain emerged from a study of control samples from healthy donors and cancer patients. This clone was recorded only once. Generated by immunoSEQ multiplex PCR, the TCRdb table keeps only in-frame clones and is missing some. The sample lists over 200,000 clones; 82% were seen once. From germline, CDR1 is MNHNS and CDR2 SASEGT. This CDR3 is 13 amino acids long. V was clipped by 2 bases and J by 0 bases, with 4 bases between them. Material for sequencing was PBMCs. The TCR was taken from a woman aged 55 to 70 with lung cancer. V usage is TRBV6-1 and J usage is TRBJ1-1; no reliable D call. DNA for the CDR3: TGTGCCAGCAGTGAATGGGTGAACACTGAAGCTTTCTTT. Amino acid sequence: CASSEWVNTEAFF.